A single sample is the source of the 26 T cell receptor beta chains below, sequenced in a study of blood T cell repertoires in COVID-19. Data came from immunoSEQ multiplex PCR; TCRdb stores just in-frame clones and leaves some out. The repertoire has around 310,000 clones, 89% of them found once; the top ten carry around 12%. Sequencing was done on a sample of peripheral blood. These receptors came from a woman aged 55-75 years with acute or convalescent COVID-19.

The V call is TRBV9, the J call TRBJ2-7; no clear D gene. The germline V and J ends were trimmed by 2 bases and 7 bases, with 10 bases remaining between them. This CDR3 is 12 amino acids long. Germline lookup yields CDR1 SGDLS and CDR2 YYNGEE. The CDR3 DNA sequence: TGTGCCAGCAGCGTCTCTGCCGGGGAGCAGTACTTC. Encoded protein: CASSVSAGEQYF.

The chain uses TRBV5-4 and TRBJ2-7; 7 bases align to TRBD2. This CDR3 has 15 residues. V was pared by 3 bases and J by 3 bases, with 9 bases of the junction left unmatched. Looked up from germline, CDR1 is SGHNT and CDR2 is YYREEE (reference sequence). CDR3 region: CASSSDGGRGYEQYF. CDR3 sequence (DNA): TGTGCCAGCAGCTCAGACGGGGGGAGAGGCTACGAGCAGTACTTC.

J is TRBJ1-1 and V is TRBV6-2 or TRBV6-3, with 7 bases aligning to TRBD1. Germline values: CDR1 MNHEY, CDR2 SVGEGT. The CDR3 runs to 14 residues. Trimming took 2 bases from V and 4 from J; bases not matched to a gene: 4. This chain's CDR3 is CASSYVGTATEAFF. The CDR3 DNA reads TGTGCCAGCAGTTACGTCGGGACAGCCACTGAAGCTTTCTTT.

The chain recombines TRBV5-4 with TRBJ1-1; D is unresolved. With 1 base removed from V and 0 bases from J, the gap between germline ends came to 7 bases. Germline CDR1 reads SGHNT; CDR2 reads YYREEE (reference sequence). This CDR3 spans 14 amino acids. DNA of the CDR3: TGTGCCAGCAGCTTGAGTCAGTTGAACACTGAAGCTTTCTTT. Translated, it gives CASSLSQLNTEAFF.

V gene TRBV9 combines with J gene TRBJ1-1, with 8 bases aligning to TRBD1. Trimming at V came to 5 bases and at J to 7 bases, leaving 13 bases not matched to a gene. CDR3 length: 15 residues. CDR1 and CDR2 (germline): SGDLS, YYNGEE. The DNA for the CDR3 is TGTGCCAGCAGTGTACTCCAGGGGGCCTCCGATGAAGCTTTCTTT. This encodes CASSVLQGASDEAFF.

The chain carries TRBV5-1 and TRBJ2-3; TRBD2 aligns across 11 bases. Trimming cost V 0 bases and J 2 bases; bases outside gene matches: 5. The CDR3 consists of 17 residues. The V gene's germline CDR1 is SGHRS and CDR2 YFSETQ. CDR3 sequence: CASSLAIAGGPTDTQYF. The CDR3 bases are TGCGCCAGCAGCTTGGCGATAGCGGGGGGGCCCACAGATACGCAGTATTTT. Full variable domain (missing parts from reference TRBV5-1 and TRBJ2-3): KAGVTQTPRYLIKTRGQQVTLSCSPISGHRSVSWYQQTPGQGLQFLFEYFSETQRNKGNFPGRFSGRQFSNSRSEMNVSTLELGDSALYLCASSLAIAGGPTDTQYFGPGTRLTVL.

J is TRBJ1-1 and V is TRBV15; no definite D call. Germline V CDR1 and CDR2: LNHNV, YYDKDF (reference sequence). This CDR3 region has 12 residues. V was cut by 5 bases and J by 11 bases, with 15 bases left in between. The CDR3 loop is CATSGRRGGAFF. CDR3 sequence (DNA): TGTGCCACCAGCGGTCGACGAGGTGGGGCTTTCTTT.

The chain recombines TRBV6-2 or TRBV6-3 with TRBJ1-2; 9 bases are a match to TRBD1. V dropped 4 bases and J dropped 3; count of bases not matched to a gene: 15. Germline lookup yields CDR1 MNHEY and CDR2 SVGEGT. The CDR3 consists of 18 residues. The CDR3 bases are TGTGCCAGCAGTTGGACGGACAGGGGACCTAAGGGGGACTATGGCTACACCTTC. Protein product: CASSWTDRGPKGDYGYTF.

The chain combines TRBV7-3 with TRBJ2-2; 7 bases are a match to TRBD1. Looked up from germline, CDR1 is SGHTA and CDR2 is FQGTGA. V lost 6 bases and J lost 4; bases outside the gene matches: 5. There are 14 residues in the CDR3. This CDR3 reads CASSRQGVTGELFF. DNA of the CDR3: TGTGCCAGCAGTCGACAGGGCGTCACCGGGGAGCTGTTTTTT.

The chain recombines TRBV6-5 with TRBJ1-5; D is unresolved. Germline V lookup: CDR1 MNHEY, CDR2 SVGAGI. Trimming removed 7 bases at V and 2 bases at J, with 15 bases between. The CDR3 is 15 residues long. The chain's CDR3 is CASNRIRLGNQPQHF. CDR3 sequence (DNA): TGTGCCAGCAACCGAATCAGACTCGGCAATCAGCCCCAGCATTTT.

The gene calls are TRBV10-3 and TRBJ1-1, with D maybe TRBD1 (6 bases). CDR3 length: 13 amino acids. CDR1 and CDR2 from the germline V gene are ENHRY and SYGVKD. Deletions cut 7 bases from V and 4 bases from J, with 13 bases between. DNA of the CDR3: TGTGCCATCACCCTTACAGGGACCACTGAAGCTTTCTTT. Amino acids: CAITLTGTTEAFF.

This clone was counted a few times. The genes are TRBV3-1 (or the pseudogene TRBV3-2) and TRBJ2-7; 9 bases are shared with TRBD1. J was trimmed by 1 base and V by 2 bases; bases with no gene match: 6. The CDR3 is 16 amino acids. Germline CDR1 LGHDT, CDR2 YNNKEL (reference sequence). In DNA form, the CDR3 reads TGTGCCAGCAGCCAATACTCGGACAGGGGATCCTACGAGCAGTACTTC. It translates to CASSQYSDRGSYEQYF.

The CDR3 region has the DNA TGTGCCAGCAGCCCGGGACTAGCGGGGGGCCTTGCGAATGAGCAGTTCTTC. Amino acid sequence: CASSPGLAGGLANEQFF. V gene TRBV5-4 combines with J gene TRBJ2-1, with 15 bases fitting TRBD2. The CDR3 totals 17 residues. The germline V gene has CDR1 SGHNT and CDR2 YYREEE (reference sequence). Trimming took 4 bases from V and 7 from J; bases not matched to a gene: 9.

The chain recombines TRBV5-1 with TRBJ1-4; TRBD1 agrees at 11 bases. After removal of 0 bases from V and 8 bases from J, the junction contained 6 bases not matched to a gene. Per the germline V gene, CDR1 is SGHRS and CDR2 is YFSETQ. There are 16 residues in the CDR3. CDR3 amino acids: CASSLGTGQGGEKLFF. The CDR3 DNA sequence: TGCGCCAGCAGCTTGGGAACGGGACAGGGGGGCGAAAAACTGTTTTTT. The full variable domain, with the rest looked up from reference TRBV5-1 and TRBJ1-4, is KAGVTQTPRYLIKTRGQQVTLSCSPISGHRSVSWYQQTPGQGLQFLFEYFSETQRNKGNFPGRFSGRQFSNSRSEMNVSTLELGDSALYLCASSLGTGQGGEKLFFGSGTQLSVL.

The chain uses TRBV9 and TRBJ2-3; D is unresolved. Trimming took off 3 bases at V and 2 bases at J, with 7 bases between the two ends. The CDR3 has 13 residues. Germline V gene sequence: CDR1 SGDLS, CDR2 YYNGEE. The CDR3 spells CASSDLVTDTQYF. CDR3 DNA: TGTGCCAGCAGCGATCTCGTCACAGATACGCAGTATTTT.

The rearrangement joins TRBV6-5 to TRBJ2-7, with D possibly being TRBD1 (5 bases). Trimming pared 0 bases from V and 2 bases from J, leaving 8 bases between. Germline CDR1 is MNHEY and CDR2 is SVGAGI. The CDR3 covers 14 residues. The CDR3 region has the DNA TGTGCCAGCAGTTACTCGAGGACAACCTACGAGCAGTACTTC. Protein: CASSYSRTTYEQYF.

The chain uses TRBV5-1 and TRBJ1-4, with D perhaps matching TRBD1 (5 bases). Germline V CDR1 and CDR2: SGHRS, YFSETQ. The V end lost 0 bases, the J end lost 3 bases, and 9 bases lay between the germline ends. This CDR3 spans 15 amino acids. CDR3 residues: CASSLVQGSNEKLFF. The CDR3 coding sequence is TGCGCCAGCAGCTTGGTTCAGGGATCTAATGAAAAACTGTTTTTT.

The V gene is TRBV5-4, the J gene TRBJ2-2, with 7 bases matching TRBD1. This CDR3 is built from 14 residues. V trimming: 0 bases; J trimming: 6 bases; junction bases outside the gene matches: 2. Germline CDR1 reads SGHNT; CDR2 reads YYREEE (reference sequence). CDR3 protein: CASSLGQGAGELFF. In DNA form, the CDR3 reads TGTGCCAGCAGCTTGGGGCAGGGGGCCGGGGAGCTGTTTTTT.

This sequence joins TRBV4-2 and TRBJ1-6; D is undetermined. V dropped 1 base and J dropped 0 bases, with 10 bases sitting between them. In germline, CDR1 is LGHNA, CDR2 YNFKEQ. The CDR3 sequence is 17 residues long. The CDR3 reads CASSQGSGSSYNSPLHF. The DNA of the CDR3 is TGTGCCAGCAGCCAAGGGTCCGGGTCCTCCTATAATTCACCCCTCCACTTT.

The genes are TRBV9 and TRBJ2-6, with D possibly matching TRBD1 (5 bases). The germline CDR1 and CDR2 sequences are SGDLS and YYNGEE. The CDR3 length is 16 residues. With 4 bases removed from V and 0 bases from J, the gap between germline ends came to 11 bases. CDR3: CASSTSTDSGANVLTF. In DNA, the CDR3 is TGTGCCAGCAGCACATCGACAGACTCTGGGGCCAACGTCCTGACTTTC.

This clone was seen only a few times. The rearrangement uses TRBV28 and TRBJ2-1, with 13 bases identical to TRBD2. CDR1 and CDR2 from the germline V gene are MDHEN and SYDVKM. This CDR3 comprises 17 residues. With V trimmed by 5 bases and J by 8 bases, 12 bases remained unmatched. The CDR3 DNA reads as TGTGCCAGCAGTCGACCCGGACTAGCGGGAGTCCGGGATGAGCAGTTCTTC. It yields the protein CASSRPGLAGVRDEQFF.

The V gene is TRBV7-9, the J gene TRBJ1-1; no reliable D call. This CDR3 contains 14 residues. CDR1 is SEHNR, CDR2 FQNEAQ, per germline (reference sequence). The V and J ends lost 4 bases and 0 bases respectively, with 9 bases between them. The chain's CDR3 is CASSYQEVNTEAFF. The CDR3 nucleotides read TGTGCCAGCAGCTACCAGGAGGTGAACACTGAAGCTTTCTTT.

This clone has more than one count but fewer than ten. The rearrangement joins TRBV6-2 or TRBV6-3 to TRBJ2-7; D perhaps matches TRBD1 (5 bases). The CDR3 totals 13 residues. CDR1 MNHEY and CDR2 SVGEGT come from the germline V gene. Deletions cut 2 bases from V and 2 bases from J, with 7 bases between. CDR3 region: CASSYAGTYEQYF. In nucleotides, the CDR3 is TGTGCCAGCAGTTACGCAGGGACCTACGAGCAGTACTTC.

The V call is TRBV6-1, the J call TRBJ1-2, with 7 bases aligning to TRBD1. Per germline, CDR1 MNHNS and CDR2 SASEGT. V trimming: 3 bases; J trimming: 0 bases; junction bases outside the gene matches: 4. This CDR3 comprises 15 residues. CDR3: CASSEAGTANYGYTF. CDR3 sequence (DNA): TGTGCCAGCAGTGAGGCCGGGACAGCTAACTATGGCTACACCTTC.

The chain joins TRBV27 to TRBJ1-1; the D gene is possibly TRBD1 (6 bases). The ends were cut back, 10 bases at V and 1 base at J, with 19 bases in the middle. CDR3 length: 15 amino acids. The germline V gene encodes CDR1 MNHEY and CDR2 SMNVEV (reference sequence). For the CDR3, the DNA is TGTGCCACACAGAGGCTTACAGGGAAGAACACTGAAGCTTTCTTT. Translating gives CATQRLTGKNTEAFF.

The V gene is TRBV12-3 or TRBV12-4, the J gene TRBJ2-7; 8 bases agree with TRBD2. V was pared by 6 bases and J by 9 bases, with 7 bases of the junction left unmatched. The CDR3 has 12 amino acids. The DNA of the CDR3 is TGTGCCAGCAGCTTGACTAGCGCCGTGCAGTACTTC. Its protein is CASSLTSAVQYF.